Below are 4 T cell receptor beta chains sequenced from a single sample in a study of PD-L1 blockade in urothelial cancer. Profiling relied on immunoSEQ multiplex PCR, and the TCRdb table lists in-frame clones only, not all of them. The sample gives roughly 16,000 clones, about 91% of which show up once; roughly 13% is in the top ten. The time point here: pretreatment peripheral blood. Sequenced material: PBMCs, taken around atezolizumab (anti-PD-L1) treatment. These receptor sequences come from a man aged 70-80 years with urothelial cancer.

V usage is TRBV15 and J usage is TRBJ2-3; 10 bases align to TRBD2. The CDR3 contains 15 residues. From germline, CDR1 is LNHNV and CDR2 YYDKDF (reference sequence). Trimming at V came to 8 bases and at J to 5 bases, leaving 10 bases not matched to a gene. The CDR3 DNA reads as TGTGCCACCGCCCCCTTCCTAGCGGGAGAAGATACGCAGTATTTT. Amino acid sequence: CATAPFLAGEDTQYF.

V usage is TRBV11-2 and J usage is TRBJ2-7; 8 nucleotides agree with TRBD1. Trimming removed 4 bases from V and 1 base from J; junction bases left unmatched: 0. The CDR3 contains 13 residues. Germline V lookup: CDR1 SGHAT, CDR2 FQNNGV. The CDR3 DNA sequence: TGTGCCAGCAGCTGGACAGGGTCCTACGAGCAGTACTTC. Its translation is CASSWTGSYEQYF. Complete variable domain (other parts from reference TRBV11-2 and TRBJ2-7): EAGVAQSPRYKIIEKRQSVAFWCNPISGHATLYWYQQILGQGPKLLIQFQNNGVVDDSQLPKDRFSAERLKGVDSTLKIQPAKLEDSAVYLCASSWTGSYEQYFGPGTRLTVT.

The chain couples TRBV5-4 to TRBJ2-1, with 9 bases that match TRBD2. This CDR3 region has 16 residues. Germline V lookup: CDR1 SGHNT, CDR2 YYREEE (reference sequence). The V and J ends lost 0 bases and 7 bases, in that order; junction bases with no gene match: 8. CDR3 nucleotides: TGTGCCAGCAGCTTGGCTCCGCGGGGGGGCTGGAATGAGCAGTTCTTC. Residues: CASSLAPRGGWNEQFF.

This chain joins TRBV6-5 and TRBJ2-1; perhaps TRBD1 as D (6 bases). Trimming removed 2 bases at V and 15 bases at J, with 14 bases between. Looked up from germline, CDR1 is MNHEY and CDR2 is SVGAGI. The CDR3 totals 12 residues. DNA of the CDR3: TGTGCCAGCAGTTACAGGCAGGGGCGTGCGTTCTTC. This codes for CASSYRQGRAFF.